This T cell receptor (beta chain) was sequenced for a study of shared clonotypes between healthy human individuals. Assay runs were performed at deep level. Each PCR replicate from the sorted subsets contained about 210 ng DNA, which is tens of thousands of T cell genomes. Sequenced by immunoSEQ multiplex PCR; TCRdb stores in-frame clones only, minus some. The sample lists fewer than 1 million clones; around 96% were seen once. In the naive CD8 group, cells lacked CD45RO and were positively selected for CCR7, so terminally differentiated effector memory CD45RA+ cells were left out. Looked up from germline, CDR1 is KGHSH and CDR2 is LQKENI. This CDR3 is built from 14 residues. Trimming cost V 3 bases and J 4 bases; bases outside gene matches: 5. Turning to this clone: Its cognate antigen is unknown.

Overall study findings and caveats: The study drew on few donors, limiting represented genetic and exposure-history diversity. Larger estimated richness was generally recorded for naive subsets relative to memory subsets.

This TCR was sampled from a man aged 25 to 45 in good health. The chain carries TRBV18 and TRBJ2-5, with TRBD1 matching 7 bases. Sample: naive CD8+ T cells sorted from blood. CDR3 region: CASSPVRGRETQYF. The CDR3 DNA sequence: TGTGCCAGCTCACCGGTGAGGGGGCGAGAGACCCAGTACTTC.